The rows below give T cell receptor beta chains drawn from one sample of a study of T cells in localized non-small cell lung cancer. Clones were read by immunoSEQ multiplex PCR, and TCRdb kept only the in-frame ones, dropping some. The table shows roughly 40,000 clones, with under 90% occurring only once. Sequenced material: peripheral blood mononuclear cells, taken before any cancer treatment. These receptors all come from an older male donor with stage II lung adenocarcinoma. CDR3s include the opening cysteine and the closing phenylalanine or tryptophan. The D gene is left open where the match is weak. The size field is filled for only some rows; it gives once, few, many or a size class.

.,.,TRBJ1-1,TRBV2,TGTGCCAGCAGTGACCAGGGTTATACTGAAGCTTTCTTT,CASSDQGYTEAFF
TRBD1,.,TRBJ1-2,TRBV27,TGTGCCAGCAGTTTCTCGAGCGGACAGGGGTTGGCTGGCTACACCTTC,CASSFSSGQGLAGYTF
.,once,TRBJ1-4,TRBV28,TGTGCCAGCATCGCGGGACTTGGGGAAAAACTGTTTTTT,CASIAGLGEKLFF
TRBD2,few,TRBJ2-7,TRBV6-1,TGTGCCAGCAAACTTCTAGCGGATTCGGGGCAGTACTTC,CASKLLADSGQYF
TRBD2,.,TRBJ2-1,TRBV13,TGTGCCAGCAGCTACTATAGCGGGAGTAACTACAATGAGCAGTTCTTC,CASSYYSGSNYNEQFF
TRBD1,.,TRBJ2-1,TRBV7-6,TGTGCCAGCAGCTTAGCAGGGACAGTCCATGAGCAGTTCTTC,CASSLAGTVHEQFF
TRBD2,.,TRBJ2-7,TRBV2,TGTGCCAGCCACCTGGGCGGGAGAGGGTACGAGCAGTACTTC,CASHLGGRGYEQYF
TRBD2,medium-sized,TRBJ2-1,TRBV2,TGTGCCAGCAGCCCCAGCGGGAGCTCCTACAATGAGCAGTTCTTC,CASSPSGSSYNEQFF
.,.,TRBJ2-1,TRBV5-1,TGCGCCAGCAGCGTGTCTGCGGGTTACGAGCAGTTCTTC,CASSVSAGYEQFF
.,few,TRBJ1-2,TRBV5-6,TGTGCCAGCAGGTTCCTTCCGGGTGGCTACACCTTC,CASRFLPGGYTF
.,few,TRBJ2-7,TRBV27,TGTGCCAGCAGTTACGGGGGGACAGTCAATGACGAGCAGTACTTC,CASSYGGTVNDEQYF
.,.,TRBJ1-4,TRBV7-6,TGTGCCAGCAGCCCCCGCAGGGGATATGCAACTAATGAAAAACTGTTTTTT,CASSPRRGYATNEKLFF
.,few,TRBJ1-1,TRBV30,TGTGCCTGGAGTGCAGCAGGGGAAGCTTTCTTT,CAWSAAGEAFF
.,.,TRBJ1-3,TRBV7-2,TGTGCCAGCAGCTTAGCTGTCAGAACTGGAAACACCATATATTTT,CASSLAVRTGNTIYF
.,.,TRBJ2-2,TRBV7-3,TGTGCCAGCAGCAAGACTACCGGGGCGGAGCTGTTTTTT,CASSKTTGAELFF
.,.,TRBJ2-7,TRBV7-2,TGTGCCAGCAGCTTAGTACACGAGCAGTACTTC,CASSLVHEQYF
.,few,TRBJ1-1,TRBV6-1,TGTGCCAGCAGTTCCCCCCGCGAAGCTTTCTTT,CASSSPREAFF
TRBD2,.,TRBJ2-1,TRBV6-4,TGTGCCAGCAGTGGCCTCGGGGGAGGGAATGAGCAGTTCTTC,CASSGLGGGNEQFF
.,.,TRBJ1-1,TRBV28,TGTGCCAGCAGCTCACCCCATATGAACACTGAAGCTTTCTTT,CASSSPHMNTEAFF
TRBD1,.,TRBJ1-4,TRBV6-1,TGTGCCAGCAGAGCACAGGGGGCTAATGAAAAACTGTTTTTT,CASRAQGANEKLFF
.,.,TRBJ2-3,TRBV5-1,TGCGCCAGCAGCTTTCGGGTGATTGGAGATACGCAGTATTTT,CASSFRVIGDTQYF
.,.,TRBJ2-3,TRBV11-3,TGTGCCAGCAGCTCCCGCACAGATACGCAGTATTTT,CASSSRTDTQYF
TRBD2,.,TRBJ2-5,TRBV2,TGTGCCGGGGGACTAGCGGGAGGCCGTGGGGAGACCCAGTACTTC,CAGGLAGGRGETQYF
.,.,TRBJ2-2,TRBV4-3,TGCGCCAGCAGCCAAGTGGTCGGATACATCACCGGGGAGCTGTTTTTT,CASSQVVGYITGELFF
TRBD2,.,TRBJ2-1,TRBV4-3,TGCGCCAGCAGCCCCGGACTAGCGGGCGCTTCCTACAATGAGCAGTTCTTC,CASSPGLAGASYNEQFF
.,.,TRBJ1-2,TRBV18,TGTGCCAGCTCACCACAGGGGGGAGCTAACTATGGCTACACCTTC,CASSPQGGANYGYTF
.,.,TRBJ1-4,TRBV5-1,TGCGCCAGCAGAAGAGGCCTGGGGGATGAAAAACTGTTTTTT,CASRRGLGDEKLFF
TRBD1,.,TRBJ1-1,TRBV7-2,TGTGCCAGCAGCCTCACCAGGGACAGCCACACTGAAGCTTTCTTT,CASSLTRDSHTEAFF
.,.,TRBJ2-1,TRBV11-3,TGTGCCAGCAGCTTGTTTGATGAGCAGTTCTTC,CASSLFDEQFF
TRBD1,.,TRBJ1-1,TRBV7-2,TGTGCCAGCAGCCCAGAACCTAAGTGGACAGGGGGAAGAACTGAAGCTTTCTTT,CASSPEPKWTGGRTEAFF
TRBD1,.,TRBJ1-4,TRBV11-2,TGTGCCAGCAGCAAACAGGGGGGCGTTAATGAAAAATTGTTTTTT,CASSKQGGVNEKLFF
.,.,TRBJ1-2,TRBV30,TGTGCCTGGAGTCTACAAGCCGCCGCCTACACCTTC,CAWSLQAAAYTF
.,.,TRBJ2-7,TRBV5-1,TGCGCCAGCGGGGTTGGGAGTCGGGAGCAGTACTTC,CASGVGSREQYF
TRBD1,once,TRBJ1-2,TRBV18,TGTGCCAGCTCACGCCTTGGCACCGGGACAGGCGACTATGGCTACACCTTC,CASSRLGTGTGDYGYTF
TRBD2,.,TRBJ2-5,TRBV9,TGTGCCAGCAGCGTAGATATAGCGGGAGGGAGGGTACAAGAGACCCAGTACTTC,CASSVDIAGGRVQETQYF
.,.,TRBJ1-1,TRBV7-3,TGTGCCAGCAGCTTGGGGCGTCTGAACACTGAAGCTTTCTTT,CASSLGRLNTEAFF
TRBD2,once,TRBJ2-5,TRBV5-1,TGCGCCAGCAGCTTGGGTCGGGGGGAAGAGACCCAGTACTTC,CASSLGRGEETQYF
.,once,TRBJ1-1,TRBV4-2,TGTGCCAGCAGCCGAGGGGGGGGGAACACTGAAGCTTTCTTT,CASSRGGGNTEAFF
TRBD1,.,TRBJ2-7,TRBV2,TGTGCCAGAGGGACAGTCTACGAGCAGTACTTC,CARGTVYEQYF
.,few,TRBJ2-3,TRBV4-3,TGCGCCAGCAGCCAAGATGCGGCGGCCTCTCGGACGCAGTATTTT,CASSQDAAASRTQYF
.,.,TRBJ1-2,TRBV29-1,TGCAGCGTGGAGACAGGTGCTAACTATGGCTACACCTTC,CSVETGANYGYTF
.,.,TRBJ2-7,TRBV5-1,TGCGCCAGCAGCTTGGCGCCAGGGGAAATTCCTTACGAGCAGTACTTC,CASSLAPGEIPYEQYF
.,.,TRBJ2-3,TRBV7-9,TGTGCCAGCAGCGGCAGGCCCACAGATACGCAGTATTTT,CASSGRPTDTQYF
.,.,TRBJ2-2,TRBV14,TGTGCCAGCAGCCAAAGGCTGGACGGGGAGCTGTTTTTT,CASSQRLDGELFF
TRBD2,.,TRBJ2-1,TRBV25-1,TGTGCCAGCAGTGAATGGGAGGGAGGATCCTACAATGAGCAGTTCTTC,CASSEWEGGSYNEQFF
.,.,TRBJ2-7,TRBV6-1,TGTGCCAGCAGTGCCCGGGCCCGCGGTAGCGGCTACGAGCAGTACTTC,CASSARARGSGYEQYF
.,.,TRBJ2-5,TRBV30,TGTGCCTGGAGTGTACGATCACAGGGTACCCAGTACTTC,CAWSVRSQGTQYF
.,.,TRBJ2-3,TRBV30,TGTGCCTGGATATGGAGCCGGGGCGCAGATACGCAGTATTTT,CAWIWSRGADTQYF
.,.,TRBJ2-2,TRBV2,TGTGCCAGCAGTGTCCGGGGTAACACCGGGGAGCTGTTTTTT,CASSVRGNTGELFF
.,.,TRBJ2-3,TRBV2,TGTGCCAGCAGTGTAATGAATACGCAGTATTTT,CASSVMNTQYF
TRBD2,.,TRBJ2-7,TRBV5-6,TGTGCCAGCAGCTGGGTGAGCGGGAGCTACGAGCAGTACTTC,CASSWVSGSYEQYF
.,.,TRBJ2-6,TRBV5-4,TGTGCCAGCAGCCCCGACGGCTCTGGGGCCAACGTCCTGACTTTC,CASSPDGSGANVLTF
TRBD1,.,TRBJ1-1,TRBV5-6,TGTGCCAGCAGCTTCAGGGACAGGTTTACTGAAGCTTTCTTT,CASSFRDRFTEAFF
TRBD1,.,TRBJ2-7,TRBV28,TGTGCCAGCAACGACAGGGTGTCCTACGAGCAGTACTTC,CASNDRVSYEQYF